These 23 T cell receptor beta chains came from one sample sequenced in a study of T cell changes during pregnancy in multiple sclerosis. Clones were read by immunoSEQ multiplex PCR, and TCRdb kept only the in-frame ones, dropping some. The sample has 120,000 or so clones; approximately 93% are singletons. The sequences come from peripheral blood, collected before pregnancy. The origin of the receptors is a female donor with multiple sclerosis, enrolled in a pregnancy study.

The V and J genes are TRBV4-2 and TRBJ2-1, with 7 bases matching TRBD2. This CDR3 is 15 amino acids long. V shed 0 bases and J 5 bases; nucleotides not matched to a gene: 4. The germline V gene encodes CDR1 LGHNA and CDR2 YNFKEQ. The CDR3 bases are TGTGCCAGCAGCCAAGAGGCGGGAGCGAACAATGAGCAGTTCTTC. This encodes CASSQEAGANNEQFF.

The chain carries TRBV18 and TRBJ1-1; no reliable D call. V shed 4 bases and J shed 2 bases, with 11 bases lying between them. The CDR3 consists of 14 residues. Germline V gives CDR1 KGHSH, CDR2 LQKENI. For the CDR3, the DNA is TGTGCCAGCTCACTCGACATCTCCAACACTGAAGCTTTCTTT. Its protein is CASSLDISNTEAFF.

The V call is TRBV7-8, the J call TRBJ2-2; D perhaps matches TRBD1 (6 bases). CDR3 length: 17 amino acids. Germline-derived CDR1 and CDR2 are SGHVS and FQNEAQ. Deletions cut 3 bases from V and 4 bases from J, with 18 bases between. This CDR3 is CASSFALRGRGTGELFF. CDR3 nucleotides: TGTGCCAGCAGCTTTGCCCTCAGGGGAAGGGGCACCGGGGAGCTGTTTTTT. The full variable domain, its missing parts supplied by reference TRBV7-8 and TRBJ2-2, is GAGVSQSPRYKVAKRGQDVALRCDPISGHVSLFWYQQALGQGPEFLTYFQNEAQLDKSGLPSDRFFAERPEGSVSTLKIQRTQQEDSAVYLCASSFALRGRGTGELFFGEGSRLTVL.

In regard to this clone: The sample contains more than one DNA sequence encoding this CDR3. This chain joins TRBV18 and TRBJ1-5, with TRBD1 identical over 10 bases. CDR1 and CDR2 (germline): KGHSH, LQKENI. The length of the CDR3 is 15 residues. V lost 3 bases, J lost 1 base, and 0 bases stayed unmatched. In DNA, the CDR3 is TGTGCCAGCTCACCGGGACAGGGGAGCAATCAGCCCCAGCATTTT. Its translation: CASSPGQGSNQPQHF.

The rearrangement uses TRBV29-1 and TRBJ1-2, with 7 bases aligning to TRBD1. The CDR3 sequence is 13 residues long. V was clipped by 6 bases and J by 8 bases; unmatched bases: 12. The V gene's germline CDR1 is SQVTM and CDR2 ANQGSEA. The CDR3, as DNA: TGCAGCGTGTCGACAGGGACTAGAAGCGGCTACACCTTC. Its protein product is CSVSTGTRSGYTF.

This chain joins TRBV28 and TRBJ2-7; D possibly corresponds to TRBD1 (5 bases). V lost 6 bases, J lost 8 bases, and 14 bases lay in between. This CDR3 region has 12 residues. Germline CDR1 and CDR2: MDHEN and SYDVKM. CDR3 region: CASSLGRQQQYF. In nucleotides, the CDR3 is TGTGCCAGCAGCTTGGGGCGACAACAGCAGTACTTC.

The chain links TRBV19 to TRBJ2-3; TRBD2 aligns across 9 bases. With 6 bases clipped from V and 3 bases from J, the junction kept 25 bases outside the gene matches. The CDR3 is 21 residues long. Germline CDR1 LNHDA, CDR2 SQIVND (reference sequence). The CDR3 coding sequence is TGTGCCAGTAGGCCTACGACTCTTAGCGGGAGAGGAGGAAGGTATACAGATACGCAGTATTTT. Residues: CASRPTTLSGRGGRYTDTQYF. The complete variable domain, with remaining parts taken from reference TRBV19 and TRBJ2-3, reads DGGITQSPKYLFRKEGQNVTLSCEQNLNHDAMYWYRQDPGQGLRLIYYSQIVNDFQKGDIAEGYSVSREKKESFPLTVTSAQKNPTAFYLCASRPTTLSGRGGRYTDTQYFGPGTRLTVL.

The chain recombines TRBV7-9 with TRBJ2-1; a possible D gene is TRBD1 (6 bases). Germline CDR1 SEHNR, CDR2 FQNEAQ (reference sequence). The ends were cut back, 1 base at V and 8 bases at J, with 9 bases in the middle. The CDR3 loop spans 13 amino acids. The CDR3 DNA sequence: TGTGCCAGCAGCTTAGGGGGGCGCGATGAGCAGTTCTTC. Translating it yields CASSLGGRDEQFF.

This clone was found once. The chain carries TRBV5-5 and TRBJ2-3, with 7 bases matching TRBD1. The germline V gene has CDR1 SGHKS and CDR2 YYEKEE (reference sequence). Losses at the gene ends were 3 bases for V and 1 base for J; bases not matched to a gene: 5. This CDR3 spans 15 amino acids. CDR3 coding DNA: TGTGCCAGCAGCTCCCGGGACAGACGCACAGATACGCAGTATTTT. Translating it yields CASSSRDRRTDTQYF. Supplemented by reference TRBV5-5 and TRBJ2-3, the full variable domain reads DAGVTQSPTHLIKTRGQQVTLRCSPISGHKSVSWYQQVLGQGPQFIFQYYEKEERGRGNFPDRFSARQFPNYSSELNVNALLLGDSALYLCASSSRDRRTDTQYFGPGTRLTVL.

This clone has a single count. The chain combines TRBV10-3 with TRBJ1-1; 9 bases match TRBD1. J was trimmed by 1 base and V by 10 bases; bases with no gene match: 4. CDR3 length equals 13 residues. Germline V gene sequence: CDR1 ENHRY, CDR2 SYGVKD. The CDR3 reads CANAGQGNTEAFF. The CDR3, as DNA: TGTGCCAACGCGGGACAGGGGAACACTGAAGCTTTCTTT.

This chain connects TRBV7-6 to TRBJ2-2, with 9 nucleotides matching TRBD1. After removal of 3 bases from V and 6 bases from J, the junction contained 8 bases not matched to a gene. The CDR3 has 16 residues. Germline CDR1 SGHVS, CDR2 FNYEAQ. The chain's CDR3 is CASSFRTGEVAGELFF. The CDR3 coding sequence is TGTGCCAGCAGCTTCCGGACAGGGGAAGTTGCCGGGGAGCTGTTTTTT. The full variable domain, with the rest looked up from reference TRBV7-6 and TRBJ2-2, is GAGVSQSPRYKVTKRGQDVALRCDPISGHVSLYWYRQALGQGPEFLTYFNYEAQQDKSGLPNDRFSAERPEGSISTLTIQRTEQRDSAMYRCASSFRTGEVAGELFFGEGSRLTVL.

The chain has TRBV2 and TRBJ2-2; 10 bases match TRBD1. The length of the CDR3 is 17 residues. In germline, CDR1 is SNHLY, CDR2 FYNNEI. V was clipped by 2 bases and J by 3 bases; unmatched bases: 6. The CDR3, as DNA: TGTGCCAGCAGTGAACATAGACAGGGGGCCGACACCGGGGAGCTGTTTTTT. Residues: CASSEHRQGADTGELFF.

This chain joins TRBV4-1 and TRBJ2-5, with 10 nucleotides matching TRBD2. This CDR3 contains 18 residues. V gave up 0 bases and J gave up 1 base; unmatched junction bases: 8. The germline CDR1 and CDR2 sequences are MGHRA and YSYEKL. The chain's CDR3 is CASSQEALAGARQETQYF. The DNA of the CDR3 is TGCGCCAGCAGCCAAGAGGCCCTAGCGGGAGCGCGCCAAGAGACCCAGTACTTC.

The CDR3 DNA is TGTGCCACCAGCATTTCCCGTAGCGCCCAAGGGTCCTACGAGCAGTACTTC. This encodes CATSISRSAQGSYEQYF. J is TRBJ2-7 and V is TRBV15, with TRBD2 as a possible D gene (5 bases). Per the germline V gene, CDR1 is LNHNV and CDR2 is YYDKDF (reference sequence). V lost 4 bases and J lost 1, with 20 bases in between. This CDR3 has 17 amino acids.

A single count supports this clone. The chain has TRBV18 and TRBJ1-1; 8 bases are a match to TRBD1. Germline CDR1 is KGHSH and CDR2 is LQKENI. This CDR3 contains 17 residues. V lost 3 bases and J lost 0; bases outside the gene matches: 9. The DNA of the CDR3 is TGTGCCAGCTCACCGCTTTCTGGACAGGGTTTGAACACTGAAGCTTTCTTT. Translating gives CASSPLSGQGLNTEAFF. Looking up the rest from reference TRBV18 and TRBJ1-1 gives the full variable domain: NAGVMQNPRHLVRRRGQEARLRCSPMKGHSHVYWYRQLPEEGLKFMVYLQKENIIDESGMPKERFSAEFPKEGPSILRIQQVVRGDSAAYFCASSPLSGQGLNTEAFFGQGTRLTVV.

J is TRBJ1-5 and V is TRBV6-6; weak D call: TRBD1 (5 bases). V shed 4 bases and J shed 5 bases, with 15 bases lying between them. This CDR3 spans 15 amino acids. Per the germline V gene, CDR1 is MNHNY and CDR2 is SVGAGI (reference sequence). This CDR3 reads CASSFLGGRDQPQHF. The DNA for the CDR3 is TGTGCCAGCAGTTTCCTGGGGGGGAGGGATCAGCCCCAGCATTTT.

J is TRBJ1-4 and V is TRBV2; 7 positions match TRBD1. From germline, CDR1 is SNHLY and CDR2 FYNNEI. The trim removed 7 bases at V and 7 bases at J, leaving 18 bases unmatched. This CDR3 is 17 amino acids long. Written as DNA, the CDR3 is TGTGCCAGCACTCTCCGGGACAGACAGATTAGAGGTGAAAAACTGTTTTTT. Residues: CASTLRDRQIRGEKLFF.

The V gene is TRBV7-6, the J gene TRBJ1-1; D perhaps matches TRBD1 (6 bases). Germline assignment: CDR1 SGHVS and CDR2 FNYEAQ. V was pared by 0 bases and J by 2 bases, with 10 bases between. The CDR3 is 15 amino acids. The CDR3 DNA is TGTGCCAGCAGCTTAGCCCTGGGGGCAAACACTGAAGCTTTCTTT. Encoded protein: CASSLALGANTEAFF.

The table lists this clone with a count of one. The J gene is TRBJ2-7, the V gene TRBV13; D might be TRBD1 (6 bases). The CDR3 is made up of 15 amino acids. CDR1 PRHDT and CDR2 FYEKMQ come from the germline V gene (reference sequence). V dropped 5 bases and J dropped 0 bases, with 14 bases sitting between them. CDR3 protein: CASSQGQTFSYEQYF. The CDR3 DNA reads TGTGCCAGCAGCCAGGGACAAACGTTCTCCTACGAGCAGTACTTC.

The CDR3, as DNA: TGTGCCAGCAGTCGACAGGGGTGGAGTGAAAAACTGTTTTTT. This translates into CASSRQGWSEKLFF. This chain connects TRBV28 to TRBJ1-4; 8 nucleotides line up with TRBD1. The CDR3 consists of 14 residues. The junction had 6 bases not matched to a gene; V was cut back by 5 bases and J by 7 bases. Germline-derived CDR1 and CDR2 are MDHEN and SYDVKM.

This sequence joins TRBV30 and TRBJ2-3; TRBD1 agrees at 8 bases. The CDR3 has 12 amino acids. V lost 5 bases to trimming and J lost 6 bases; unmatched junction nucleotides: 4. The germline V gene encodes CDR1 GTSNPN and CDR2 SVGIG (reference sequence). This chain's CDR3 is CAWETGADTQYF. In DNA, the CDR3 is TGTGCCTGGGAGACAGGGGCGGATACGCAGTATTTT. The variable domain in full, with the rest retrieved from reference TRBV30 and TRBJ2-3, is SQTIHQWPATLVQPVGSPLSLECTVEGTSNPNLYWYRQAAGRGLQLLFYSVGIGQISSEVPQNLSASRPQDRQFILSSKKLLLSDSGFYLCAWETGADTQYFGPGTRLTVL.

J is TRBJ1-1 and V is TRBV6-5; tentatively, D is TRBD1 (6 bases). The germline V gene encodes CDR1 MNHEY and CDR2 SVGAGI. The CDR3 runs to 13 residues. Trimming removed 6 bases at V and 4 bases at J, with 12 bases between. The CDR3 protein is CASRDTGSTEAFF. CDR3 nucleotide sequence: TGTGCCAGCAGGGACACAGGGAGCACTGAAGCTTTCTTT.

The genes are TRBV6-6 and TRBJ2-3; 7 bases are a match to TRBD2. Germline CDR1 and CDR2: MNHNY and SVGAGI (reference sequence). J lost 8 bases, V lost 2 bases, and 7 bases had no gene match. The CDR3 consists of 14 residues. The CDR3 DNA reads TGTGCCAGCAGTTACGCGGGGGATAGGGTTACGCAGTATTTT. Residues: CASSYAGDRVTQYF.